These 6 T cell receptor beta chains were sequenced from one sample in a study of T cells in pancreatic ductal adenocarcinoma. Libraries were prepared by immunoSEQ multiplex PCR; TCRdb keeps only in-frame clonotypes and omits some of them. The repertoire has more than 85,000 clones, 90% to 95% of them found once; the top ten carry 2.5% to 3.5%. Selected pancreatic ductal adenocarcinoma patients had undergone surgery without neoadjuvant therapy. The sequenced sample was PBMCs. These receptors all come from a human donor with pancreatic ductal adenocarcinoma.

The chain uses TRBV27 and TRBJ2-7, with D tentatively TRBD1 (5 bases). Germline CDR1 and CDR2: MNHEY and SMNVEV (reference sequence). V shed 8 bases and J shed 2 bases, with 16 bases lying between them. The length of the CDR3 is 14 residues. The CDR3 DNA follows: TGTGCCAGCCGCTCTCCCCGACAGACCTACGAGCAGTACTTC. It yields the protein CASRSPRQTYEQYF.

This clone was found once. The chain recombines TRBV6-5 with TRBJ1-1, with TRBD1 as a possible D gene (6 bases). Germline CDR1 reads MNHEY; CDR2 reads SVGAGI. Trimming took off 2 bases at V and 4 bases at J, with 11 bases between the two ends. The CDR3 runs 14 residues. The CDR3 bases are TGTGCCAGCAGTTACGGGGGCAGGAGCACTGAAGCTTTCTTT. Translation: CASSYGGRSTEAFF.

The chain recombines TRBV20-1 with TRBJ2-5; D unresolved. The ends were cut back, 4 bases at V and 4 bases at J, with 7 bases in the middle. CDR3 length: 11 amino acids. Germline values: CDR1 DFQATT, CDR2 SNEGSKA (reference sequence). CDR3 loop: CSATLLETQYF. The CDR3 nucleotides read TGCAGTGCTACCCTTTTAGAGACCCAGTACTTC.

The chain employs TRBV29-1 and TRBJ2-3, with 12 bases aligning to TRBD2. V shed 2 bases and J 1 base; nucleotides not matched to a gene: 4. Germline-derived CDR1 and CDR2 are SQVTM and ANQGSEA. The CDR3 length is 16 residues. The CDR3, as DNA: TGCAGCGTTGAACTAGCGGGAGGGCACGGCACAGATACGCAGTATTTT. Protein: CSVELAGGHGTDTQYF.

This rearrangement joins TRBV7-9 to TRBJ2-7; 7 bases map to TRBD2. The J segment lost 9 bases and the V segment lost 5 bases, leaving 13 bases of the junction unmatched. The CDR3 covers 14 residues. Looked up from germline, CDR1 is SEHNR and CDR2 is FQNEAQ (reference sequence). The CDR3 loop is CASSPTRDGLGQYF. The DNA for the CDR3 is TGTGCCAGCAGCCCAACCCGGGACGGACTAGGGCAGTACTTC.

The chain is built from TRBV7-9 and TRBJ2-1; possibly TRBD2 for D (5 bases). There are 13 residues in the CDR3. Germline values: CDR1 SEHNR, CDR2 FQNEAQ (reference sequence). Deletions cut 2 bases from V and 7 bases from J, with 9 bases between. The CDR3 here is CASSLITGNEQFF. The CDR3 coding sequence is TGTGCCAGCAGCTTAATAACGGGGAATGAGCAGTTCTTC. The full variable domain, in which reference TRBV7-9 and TRBJ2-1 provide the parts outside the CDR3, is DTGVSQNPRHKITKRGQNVTFRCDPISEHNRLYWYRQTLGQGPEFLTYFQNEAQLEKSRLLSDRFSAERPKGSFSTLEIQRTEQGDSAMYLCASSLITGNEQFFGPGTRLTVL.